This T cell receptor (beta chain) stems from a study of cytomegalovirus exposure and HLA in healthy donors. The study, taken as a whole, reports: A few CMV-associated chains were confirmed in vitro to be specific for CMV antigens. Segments of the TCR beta V type were, in most cases, productive about 87% or about 30% of the time in an earlier analysis. In a later analysis, at a false discovery rate of 0.05, approximately 16,000 TCR beta sequences matched HLA alleles.

Per germline, CDR1 KGHSH and CDR2 LQKENI. V lost 2 bases and J 1 base, leaving 10 bases between the germline ends. CDR3 length equals 15 residues. As concerns this clone: Antigen specificity is unknown.

It was with 60 Vbeta and 13 Jbeta primers that the PCR ran. Assay used: immunoSEQ multiplex PCR; TCRdb lists only in-frame clones, some missing. The repertoire has some 85,000 clones, over 60% of them found once; the top ten carry 3.7%. V and J are TRBV18 and TRBJ2-3, with TRBD2 as a possible D gene (6 bases). This sequence was found in a young man in good health and CMV-seronegative. The sequenced sample consisted of PBMCs. CDR3 sequence reads: CASSPASARTDTQYF. The DNA for the CDR3 is TGTGCCAGCTCACCAGCTAGCGCCCGCACAGATACGCAGTATTTT.